This entry lists 22 T cell receptor beta chains sequenced from one sample in a study of shared clonotypes between healthy human individuals. Naive CD8 cells were CD45RO-negative, positively selected for CCR7, excluding terminally differentiated effector memory CD45RA+ cells. Data came from immunoSEQ multiplex PCR; TCRdb stores just in-frame clones and leaves some out. The profile shows some 2 million clones, about 95% of them singletons. Input material: naive CD8+ T cells sorted from blood. These receptors were taken from a man aged 18 to 35 in good health.

This clone was detected once. The rearrangement links TRBV6-5 to TRBJ1-2, with D tentatively TRBD1 (5 bases). CDR3 length equals 14 residues. Deletions cut 6 bases from V and 0 bases from J, with 11 bases between. Germline-derived CDR1 and CDR2 are MNHEY and SVGAGI. The CDR3 region has the DNA TGTGCCAGCAGCTCGACAGATCCTAACTATGGCTACACCTTC. Residues: CASSSTDPNYGYTF.

This clone was counted a single time. The rearrangement uses TRBV5-4 and TRBJ2-7; TRBD1 aligns across 10 bases. This CDR3 is 15 amino acids long. Germline V gene data show CDR1 as SGHNT and CDR2 as YYREEE (reference sequence). Trimming took 4 bases from V and 2 from J; bases not matched to a gene: 6. CDR3 in amino acids: CASSPRTGGTYEQYF. The CDR3 nucleotides are TGTGCCAGCAGCCCCCGGACAGGGGGGACCTACGAGCAGTACTTC.

This clone was observed once. The rearrangement links TRBV27 to TRBJ2-2; D remains ambiguous. V lost 3 bases, J lost 7 bases, and 6 bases lay in between. Germline CDR1 reads MNHEY; CDR2 reads SMNVEV (reference sequence). The CDR3 contains 12 residues. In nucleotides, the CDR3 is TGTGCCAGCAGTTTGCGCCGCGGGGAGCTGTTTTTT. This translates into CASSLRRGELFF.

V gene TRBV27 combines with J gene TRBJ2-7, with TRBD1 as a possible D gene (6 bases). In germline, CDR1 is MNHEY, CDR2 SMNVEV (reference sequence). This CDR3 has 14 amino acids. V gave up 4 bases and J gave up 7 bases, with 17 bases separating them. CDR3 sequence: CASSSPDSLWEQYF. In nucleotides, the CDR3 is TGTGCCAGCAGTTCACCGGACAGTTTGTGGGAGCAGTACTTC.

This chain connects TRBV4-3 to TRBJ2-5; possible D gene TRBD2, 6 bases. V lost 0 bases, J lost 1 base, and 9 bases lay in between. This CDR3 has 15 residues. Looked up from germline, CDR1 is LGHNA and CDR2 is YSLEER. The CDR3 DNA reads as TGCGCCAGCAGCCAAGATCTGGAGGGCCAAGAGACCCAGTACTTC. This gives the protein CASSQDLEGQETQYF.

The chain combines TRBV27 with TRBJ2-7, with D perhaps given as TRBD1 or TRBD2 (5 bases each). There are 16 residues in the CDR3. V was shortened by 4 bases and J by 6 bases, with 22 bases between the two germline ends. The germline gives CDR1 MNHEY, CDR2 SMNVEV (reference sequence). The CDR3 region is CASSWDSQWQGREQYF. CDR3 bases: TGTGCCAGCAGTTGGGATTCTCAGTGGCAGGGACGCGAGCAGTACTTC.

In this sample, this clone turned up a few times. V is TRBV4-1 and J is TRBJ2-7, with 10 bases that match TRBD1. Germline assignment: CDR1 MGHRA and CDR2 YSYEKL. The CDR3 is made up of 14 amino acids. V lost 5 bases to trimming and J lost 4 bases; unmatched junction nucleotides: 5. The CDR3 nucleotides are TGCGCCAGCAGCACGGAGGGACAGGGGTACGAGCAGTACTTC. This codes for CASSTEGQGYEQYF.

The gene calls are TRBV7-6 and TRBJ2-3; 9 nucleotides line up with TRBD1. With V trimmed by 2 bases and J by 5 bases, 8 bases remained unmatched. CDR3 size: 16 residues. Germline V gene data show CDR1 as SGHVS and CDR2 as FNYEAQ. As DNA, the CDR3 is TGTGCCAGCAGCTTATCCGGGACAGGGATTTTAGATACGCAGTATTTT. As protein: CASSLSGTGILDTQYF.

This clone has only one observation. The chain recombines TRBV30 with TRBJ1-4; D is perhaps TRBD1 (5 bases). Germline V gives CDR1 GTSNPN, CDR2 SVGIG (reference sequence). This CDR3 spans 12 amino acids. Trimming pared 3 bases from V and 8 bases from J, leaving 10 bases between. CDR3 sequence (DNA): TGTGCCTGGAGCAGGGTTGGGGAAAAACTGTTTTTT. The encoded protein is CAWSRVGEKLFF.

The V and J genes are TRBV4-3 and TRBJ2-7, with 7 nucleotides matching TRBD1. Germline CDR1 reads LGHNA; CDR2 reads YSLEER. The trim removed 1 base at V and 3 bases at J, leaving 3 bases unmatched. The CDR3 extends over 14 amino acids. The CDR3 here is CASSQVGGDYEQYF. The CDR3 nucleotides read TGCGCCAGCAGCCAAGTAGGGGGCGACTACGAGCAGTACTTC.

This clone was counted between two and nine times. V usage is TRBV4-1 and J usage is TRBJ1-5; D uncertain. CDR1 and CDR2 (germline): MGHRA, YSYEKL. This CDR3 comprises 16 residues. V dropped 0 bases and J dropped 3 bases, with 12 bases sitting between them. CDR3 sequence (DNA): TGCGCCAGCAGCCAAGATCTGGGGTATGACAATCAGCCCCAGCATTTT. It codes for CASSQDLGYDNQPQHF.

The chain joins TRBV4-1 to TRBJ1-5; D not resolved. Germline V gene sequence: CDR1 MGHRA, CDR2 YSYEKL. The germline V and J ends were trimmed by 4 bases and 3 bases, with 16 bases remaining between them. The CDR3 is made up of 16 amino acids. CDR3 residues: CASSLRGGIINQPQHF. DNA for the CDR3: TGCGCCAGCAGCCTCCGGGGAGGGATTATCAATCAGCCCCAGCATTTT.

The chain links TRBV10-2 to TRBJ2-7; 11 bases agree with TRBD2. The CDR3 runs to 14 residues. After removal of 6 bases from V and 3 bases from J, the junction contained 4 bases not matched to a gene. Per the germline V gene, CDR1 is WSHSY and CDR2 is SAAADI. CDR3 sequence: CASSLSGRVYEQYF. CDR3 in DNA: TGCGCCAGCAGCCTTAGCGGGAGGGTCTACGAGCAGTACTTC.

V is TRBV4-3 and J is TRBJ1-1, with D possibly matching TRBD1 (5 bases). The length of the CDR3 is 16 residues. Trimming removed 1 base at V and 1 base at J, with 13 bases between. Germline CDR1 LGHNA, CDR2 YSLEER. CDR3 DNA sequence: TGCGCCAGCAGCCAAGTCCCACAGGATAAGAACACTGAAGCTTTCTTT. Amino acid sequence: CASSQVPQDKNTEAFF.

The rearrangement links TRBV5-4 to TRBJ2-7, with 7 bases that match TRBD2. Per the germline V gene, CDR1 is SGHNT and CDR2 is YYREEE (reference sequence). Trimming at V came to 4 bases and at J to 5 bases, leaving 9 bases not matched to a gene. The length of the CDR3 is 14 residues. The CDR3 DNA follows: TGTGCCAGCAGCCAGGACGGACTAGGGAACGAGCAGTACTTC. As protein: CASSQDGLGNEQYF.

As to this clone: Compared with germline, one end of the junction differs, possibly owing to a read error. The chain joins TRBV5-6 to TRBJ2-7; D is unresolved. Germline CDR1 and CDR2: SGHDT and YYEEEE. The CDR3 loop spans 14 amino acids. The CDR3 is CASSLDRSDYEQYF. The CDR3 nucleotides are TGTGCCAGCAGTTTGGACCGATCTGACTACGAGCAGTACTTC. Based on the CDR3 plus reference TRBV5-6 and TRBJ2-7, the full variable domain is DAGVTQSPTHLIKTRGQQVTLRCSPKSGHDTVSWYQQALGQGPQFIFQYYEEEERQRGNFPDRFSGHQFPNYSSELNVNALLLGDSALYLCASSLDRSDYEQYFGPGTRLTVT.

J is TRBJ1-5 and V is TRBV7-3; possible D gene TRBD1, 5 bases. Trimming stripped 1 base from V and 6 bases from J, with 7 bases between. Per germline, CDR1 SGHTA and CDR2 FQGTGA. The CDR3 has 13 residues. The CDR3 spells CASSLMQGQPQHF. CDR3 DNA sequence: TGTGCCAGCAGCTTAATGCAGGGTCAGCCCCAGCATTTT.

The J gene is TRBJ2-7, the V gene TRBV28; D might be TRBD1 (6 bases). There are 16 residues in the CDR3. The V end lost 5 bases, the J end lost 3 bases, and 20 bases lay between the germline ends. Germline CDR1 reads MDHEN; CDR2 reads SYDVKM. The CDR3 coding sequence is TGTGCCAGCAGTACTCGAATCACGGGACAATACTACGAGCAGTACTTC. This gives the protein CASSTRITGQYYEQYF.

The V call is TRBV11-2, the J call TRBJ1-4; tentative D call: TRBD1 (6 bases). The germline V gene has CDR1 SGHAT and CDR2 FQNNGV. The CDR3 is 16 amino acids. With 4 bases removed from V and 5 bases from J, the gap between germline ends came to 17 bases. Written as DNA, the CDR3 is TGTGCCAGCAGCTCCCTCGTGGACAGCGGAAATGAAAAACTGTTTTTT. This sequence encodes CASSSLVDSGNEKLFF.

The rearrangement uses TRBV7-9 and TRBJ2-1; possibly TRBD2 for D (6 bases). V shed 8 bases and J shed 5 bases, with 16 bases lying between them. CDR3 length: 14 residues. CDR1 and CDR2 (germline): SEHNR, FQNEAQ (reference sequence). Written as DNA, the CDR3 is TGTGCCAGCGGTGAGCTTAGCGGTAACAATGAGCAGTTCTTC. Its protein is CASGELSGNNEQFF.

The V and J genes are TRBV28 and TRBJ2-7, with D tentatively TRBD1 (6 bases). Between the trimmed V and J ends, which lost 6 bases and 1 base, there was a span of 10 bases. The CDR3 runs 13 residues. Germline-derived CDR1 and CDR2 are MDHEN and SYDVKM. CDR3 region: CASSVGQSYEQYF. As DNA, the CDR3 is TGTGCCAGCAGCGTAGGACAGTCCTACGAGCAGTACTTC.

This chain links TRBV5-6 with TRBJ2-7, with D uncertain. Germline V gene lookup returns CDR1 SGHDT and CDR2 YYEEEE. The CDR3 covers 14 residues. Deletions cut 2 bases from V and 4 bases from J, with 13 bases between. The CDR3 DNA sequence: TGTGCCAGCAGCTTTTTGGTGGCCGGGTACGAGCAGTACTTC. It encodes CASSFLVAGYEQYF. Full variable domain (remainder filled in from reference TRBV5-6 and TRBJ2-7): DAGVTQSPTHLIKTRGQQVTLRCSPKSGHDTVSWYQQALGQGPQFIFQYYEEEERQRGNFPDRFSGHQFPNYSSELNVNALLLGDSALYLCASSFLVAGYEQYFGPGTRLTVT.